A selection of T cell receptor beta chains follows, all from one sample in a study of blood T cell repertoires in COVID-19. The protocol was immunoSEQ multiplex PCR, while the TCRdb copy is restricted to in-frame clones and leaves out a portion. The data hold a few hundred thousand clones, with more than 70% observed a single time. Material for sequencing was peripheral blood. The receptor set was obtained from a woman aged 60-75 years with COVID-19, enrolled during active disease. The CDR3 runs from the conserved cysteine through the conserved F or W.

v_call cdr3_aa
TRBV3-1/TRBV3-2 CASSHQDRDYGYTF
TRBV28 CASSTTGGFIGEKLFF
TRBV3-1/TRBV3-2 CASSSRPGTGPHGYTF
TRBV3-1/TRBV3-2 CASSPGLARKETQYF
TRBV30 CAWSVTGAEGYTF
TRBV5-1 CASSSGTSSYEQYF
TRBV7-3 CASSQDRANIQYF
TRBV7-9 CASSPLGGSEKLFF
TRBV7-6 CASSFGTGLTDTQYF
TRBV10-2 CASSEPGLNTEAFF
TRBV7-9 CASSLRDSYEQYF
TRBV18 CASSPPNLRETGELFF
TRBV7-8 CASSLAHRSGGRADTQYF
TRBV29-1 CSVAWTVTDTQYF
TRBV2 CASSEALRQGLLHF
TRBV5-6 CASSLWTGGSPLHF
TRBV18 CASSPRDLKVSPLHF
TRBV5-1 CASSRAGTSGSSTDTQYF
TRBV30 CAWSVATGELFF
TRBV5-1 CASSRRQGDEQYF
TRBV4-1 CASSPPGSGNTIYF
TRBV15 CATSIERGAYGYTF
TRBV5-1 CASSRRTGMFDEQYF
TRBV5-1 CASSLYAGYGYTF
TRBV11-2 CASSLVAGGDEQFF
TRBV2 CASSEVAVSGNTIYF